Only a few counts were recorded for the clone carrying this TCR beta chain. The data stem from a study of T-cell reconstitution after alpha-beta-depleted transplantation in children. The CDR3 is 16 amino acids. The junction had 3 bases not matched to a gene; V was cut back by 3 bases and J by 0 bases. The germline CDR1 and CDR2 sequences are KGHSH and LQKENI. TCRbeta library preparation incorporated unique molecular identifiers. Via MiXCR, TCRdb re-called the PCR reads, giving one row per CDR3 protein. This sample has more than 450,000 distinct CDR3 sequences; 15% to 20% occur once, and the top ten carry more than 2.5%.

The source is a human donor who donated a stem cell graft to a child with acute lymphoblastic leukemia. The specimen was PBMCs from the stem cell graft donor, collected from the stem cell graft. The V and J genes are TRBV18 and TRBJ2-3, with TRBD2 matching over 10 bases. Here the CDR3 reads CASSPIAGGSTDTQYF. The CDR3, as DNA: TGTGCCAGCTCACCTATAGCGGGAGGCAGCACAGATACGCAGTATTTT.